This TCR beta chain was sequenced in a study of breast tumors, draining lymph nodes, adjacent tissues. MiXCR, run by TCRdb on the multiplex PCR reads, gives a single entry per CDR3 protein. The profile covers around 130,000 distinct CDR3 sequences, with just under 20% appearing a single time and under 4.5% taken by the ten largest. The germline CDR1 and CDR2 sequences are SGDLS and YYNGEE. The CDR3 covers 15 residues. Between the trimmed V and J ends, which lost 3 bases and 0 bases, there was a span of 10 bases. This clonotype was detected ten times or more. Samples came from axillary lymph nodes draining the breast cancer.

The chain is built from TRBV9 and TRBJ2-1; D ambiguous. The sequencing input was axillary lymph node tissue. The sequence was collected from a female donor with breast cancer. Some clones in this sample may be carry-over from other donors' samples. The CDR3 DNA is TGTGCCAGCAGCGGCGACGGAAGCTCCTACAATGAGCAGTTCTTC. This gives the protein CASSGDGSSYNEQFF.